This TCR beta chain was found in a study of T-cell reconstitution after alpha-beta-depleted transplantation in children. At least ten counts were recorded for this clonotype. The antigen is undetermined. Unique molecular identifiers tagged the TCRbeta library. TCRdb redid the calling of the PCR reads with MiXCR, one entry per CDR3 protein. Of around 700,000 distinct CDR3 sequences detected, around 13% appear once; the ten largest clones hold 0.75% to 0.85%. General observations from the study: From surviving recipient T cells and thymic progenitors came the high day-60 TCRbeta diversity observed in some patients. At the one-year point after transplant, T-cell counts and TCRbeta diversity were found to come mostly from T cells that had been newly produced. The study reportedly traced alpha-beta T cells about two months after transplant to several hundred expanded graft clones.

Source: PBMCs, taken before TCRalphabeta/CD19-depleted stem cell transplant. The origin of this receptor is a girl aged 2 to 10 with congenital amegakaryocytic thrombocytopenia, due to receive a stem cell transplant.

The CDR3 loop is CSAFSGRETQYF. The CDR3 region has the DNA TGCAGTGCTTTCAGCGGGAGAGAGACCCAGTACTTC. The genes are TRBV20-1 and TRBJ2-5; 8 positions agree with TRBD2. The CDR3 length is 12 residues. Looked up from germline, CDR1 is DFQATT and CDR2 is SNEGSKA (reference sequence). The junction had 3 bases not matched to a gene; V was cut back by 5 bases and J by 4 bases.